The 18 T cell receptor beta chains below come from one sample, sequenced in a study of metastatic and nonmetastatic thyroid tumors. TCRdb re-analyzed the PCR reads using MiXCR. In the table there are about 69,000 clones, around 14% of which are singletons. Each patient came to thyroid surgery without any prior treatment (of any kind). The source material was blood. The receptors here all came from a male donor with papillary thyroid cancer or a benign thyroid nodule (not recorded which). Some clones in this sample may be carry-over from other donors' samples.

This clone was seen ten or more times. The chain has TRBV6-2 or TRBV6-3 and TRBJ1-2; possible D gene TRBD1, 6 bases. Germline loops: CDR1 MNHEY, CDR2 SVGEGT. CDR3 length: 16 amino acids. Trimming pared 0 bases from V and 3 bases from J, leaving 14 bases between. For the CDR3, the DNA is TGTGCCAGCAGTTACTCATCAGGGGAACTATACTATGGCTACACCTTC. Residues: CASSYSSGELYYGYTF.

This clone occurred many times. This chain connects TRBV5-1 to TRBJ2-1, with D uncertain. The CDR3 contains 15 residues. The germline V and J ends were trimmed by 2 bases and 2 bases, with 11 bases remaining between them. The germline V gene encodes CDR1 SGHRS and CDR2 YFSETQ. CDR3: CASSLAAATYNEQFF. CDR3 DNA: TGCGCCAGCAGCTTAGCAGCAGCGACCTACAATGAGCAGTTCTTC.

The table lists this clone with a few counts. A much larger clonotype is one base distant, so this may be a read error. The J gene is TRBJ2-3, the V gene TRBV3-1; D is unclear. Germline lookup yields CDR1 LGHDT and CDR2 YNNKEL (reference sequence). The CDR3 spans 15 residues. Trimming pared 4 bases from V and 2 bases from J, leaving 13 bases between. CDR3 loop: CASSLPYVDTDTQYF. The CDR3 nucleotides read TGTGCCAGCAGCCTTCCCTATGTGGACACAGATACGCAGTATTTT.

With regard to this clone: A read error is possible here, since a much larger clone lies one base away. The V call is TRBV27, the J call TRBJ2-3; possibly TRBD2 for D (5 bases). The CDR3 runs 12 residues. Germline V gene lookup returns CDR1 MNHEY and CDR2 SMNVEV (reference sequence). V was cut by 7 bases and J by 4 bases, with 9 bases left in between. CDR3 sequence: CASIGVADTQYF. CDR3 coding DNA: TGTGCCAGCATCGGGGTAGCAGATACGCAGTATTTT.

This clone was counted ten times or more. The chain combines TRBV24-1 with TRBJ2-5, with 7 bases aligning to TRBD2. Trimming took 2 bases from V and 2 from J; bases not matched to a gene: 4. CDR3 length: 15 amino acids. The germline V gene encodes CDR1 KGHDR and CDR2 SFDVKD. CDR3 residues: CATSDSSSGQETQYF. CDR3 nucleotides: TGTGCCACCAGTGATTCTTCTAGCGGACAAGAGACCCAGTACTTC.

This clone was seen many times. The genes are TRBV14 and TRBJ2-3; TRBD2 agrees at 7 bases. V was clipped by 4 bases and J by 4 bases; unmatched bases: 8. Germline V gene sequence: CDR1 SGHDN, CDR2 FVKESK. The CDR3 runs 15 residues. CDR3 loop: CASSPWRELADTQYF. CDR3 sequence (DNA): TGTGCCAGCAGCCCGTGGCGGGAGTTGGCAGATACGCAGTATTTT.

This clone was seen repeatedly, ten times or more. The J gene is TRBJ1-1, the V gene TRBV20-1; D perhaps matches TRBD1 (5 bases). CDR1 is DFQATT, CDR2 SNEGSKA, per germline (reference sequence). Trimming removed 5 bases at V and 3 bases at J, with 10 bases between. CDR3 length: 12 residues. The CDR3 coding sequence is TGCAGTGCTGGTCGGGACCACACTGAAGCTTTCTTT. Its translation: CSAGRDHTEAFF.

This clone was counted between two and nine times. This clone may be a read error of a much larger clone one base away. The rearrangement uses TRBV10-3 and TRBJ2-5; the D gene is possibly TRBD1 (5 bases). Germline V gives CDR1 ENHRY, CDR2 SYGVKD. V shed 6 bases and J shed 1 base, with 15 bases lying between them. This CDR3 has 15 amino acids. CDR3 loop: CAIRDSQVAQETQYF. The CDR3 DNA reads as TGTGCCATCAGGGATTCACAGGTGGCCCAAGAGACCCAGTACTTC.

This clone has only a few counts. The V call is TRBV3-1, the J call TRBJ2-1; 7 positions agree with TRBD1. The germline V gene has CDR1 LGHDT and CDR2 YNNKEL (reference sequence). CDR3 length: 16 residues. With V trimmed by 4 bases and J by 3 bases, 9 bases remained unmatched. CDR3 region: CASSPKGTAIYNEQFF. The DNA for the CDR3 is TGTGCCAGCAGCCCTAAAGGGACAGCAATCTACAATGAGCAGTTCTTC.

As regards this clone: This may be a read error: a much more frequent sequence differs by one nucleotide. The chain couples TRBV20-1 to TRBJ2-5; D remains ambiguous. Germline V CDR1 and CDR2: DFQATT, SNEGSKA (reference sequence). There are 12 residues in the CDR3. CDR3 sequence (DNA): TGCAGCGCTACGTGGGAACAAGAGACCCAGTACTTC. Translated, it gives CSATWEQETQYF.

This clone was counted ten times or more. The chain recombines TRBV6-5 with TRBJ2-7; 9 nucleotides line up with TRBD1. Unmatched junction bases numbered 5, after V lost 3 bases and J lost 2 bases. Germline V gene data show CDR1 as MNHEY and CDR2 as SVGAGI. The CDR3 is 15 residues long. CDR3: CASSYRGQGPYEQYF. For the CDR3, the DNA is TGTGCCAGCAGTTATCGGGGACAGGGACCCTACGAGCAGTACTTC.

This clone has a count of ten or more. The J gene is TRBJ1-5, the V gene TRBV7-8; D call uncertain. V was cut by 0 bases and J by 0 bases, with 12 bases left in between. The CDR3 loop spans 17 amino acids. Per the germline V gene, CDR1 is SGHVS and CDR2 is FQNEAQ. This CDR3 is CASSLAVQSYSNQPQHF. Written as DNA, the CDR3 is TGTGCCAGCAGCTTAGCGGTACAGAGTTATAGCAATCAGCCCCAGCATTTT.

The chain is built from TRBV18 and TRBJ1-6; 9 nucleotides line up with TRBD1. Germline V lookup: CDR1 KGHSH, CDR2 LQKENI. Unmatched junction bases numbered 3, after V lost 0 bases and J lost 9 bases. The CDR3 has 15 residues. The CDR3 DNA reads as TGTGCCAGCTCACCACCGGGACAGGGCGGTTCACCCCTCCACTTT. The encoded protein is CASSPPGQGGSPLHF.

This clone was seen many times. The chain recombines TRBV30 with TRBJ2-3; D gene ambiguous. The CDR3 spans 11 residues. In germline, CDR1 is GTSNPN, CDR2 SVGIG (reference sequence). Trimming removed 4 bases from V and 2 bases from J, with 4 bases in between. DNA of the CDR3: TGTGCCTGGACCAACACAGATACGCAGTATTTT. As protein: CAWTNTDTQYF.

On this clone: An end of the junction differs from the germline gene, which may be a read error. The CDR3 sequence: CASSLGIGTSVEETQYF. DNA for the CDR3: TGTGCCAGCAGCTTAGGAATCGGGACTTCGGTGGAGGAGACACAGTACTTC. V usage is TRBV7-6 and J usage is TRBJ2-5, with a weak D call TRBD2 (6 bases). Germline V gives CDR1 SGHVS, CDR2 FNYEAQ. The CDR3 sequence is 17 residues long. The whole variable domain, remainder taken from reference TRBV7-6 and TRBJ2-5, is GAGVSQSPRYKVTKRGQDVALRCDPISGHVSLYWYRQALGQGPEFLTYFNYEAQQDKSGLPNDRFSAERPEGSISTLTIQRTEQRDSAMYRCASSLGIGTSVEETQYFGPGTRLLVL.

This clone was recorded many times. This sequence joins TRBV7-9 and TRBJ2-1; TRBD2 aligns across 8 bases. CDR1 is SEHNR and CDR2 is FQNEAQ in the germline V gene (reference sequence). CDR3 length equals 19 residues. J gave up 2 bases and V 4 bases, and 16 bases lay outside the gene matches. DNA of the CDR3: TGTGCCAGCAGCTCCCCGAGACTAGCGTTAGCCAACCCCTACAATGAGCAGTTCTTC. Protein: CASSSPRLALANPYNEQFF. Complete variable domain (other parts from reference TRBV7-9 and TRBJ2-1): DTGVSQNPRHKITKRGQNVTFRCDPISEHNRLYWYRQTLGQGPEFLTYFQNEAQLEKSRLLSDRFSAERPKGSFSTLEIQRTEQGDSAMYLCASSSPRLALANPYNEQFFGPGTRLTVL.

This clone was seen repeatedly, ten times or more. V gene TRBV29-1 combines with J gene TRBJ2-5; a possible D gene is TRBD2 (5 bases). V shed 2 bases and J shed 2 bases, with 18 bases lying between them. This CDR3 is 16 amino acids long. CDR1 SQVTM and CDR2 ANQGSEA come from the germline V gene. CDR3 coding DNA: TGCAGCGTTGAAATGAGGCGTATGAGGGAGCAAGAGACCCAGTACTTC. It codes for CSVEMRRMREQETQYF.

This clone has at least ten counts. The chain has TRBV2 and TRBJ2-7; D is unclear. V shed 3 bases and J shed 1 base, with 16 bases lying between them. The germline V gene has CDR1 SNHLY and CDR2 FYNNEI. CDR3 size: 16 residues. The CDR3 DNA reads TGTGCCAGCAGTGACCTAGTTCGTGCCGGATCCTACGAGCAGTACTTC. It specifies CASSDLVRAGSYEQYF. Drawing the rest from reference TRBV2 and TRBJ2-7, the complete variable domain is EPEVTQTPSHQVTQMGQEVILRCVPISNHLYFYWYRQILGQKVEFLVSFYNNEISEKSEIFDDQFSVERPDGSNFTLKIRSTKLEDSAMYFCASSDLVRAGSYEQYFGPGTRLTVT.